This TCR beta chain was documented in a study of blood T cell repertoires in COVID-19. About the research overall: Samples of COVID-19 (acute and convalescent) were obtained from the United States, Italy and Spain. PBMCs, B-cell-depleted T cells, or T cells were the source of the cDNA or gDNA that made up the material.

This clone has only one observation. Germline loops: CDR1 MNHEY, CDR2 SVGAGI. Trimming pared 5 bases from V and 2 bases from J, leaving 12 bases between. The length of the CDR3 is 14 residues. In the original workflow: Amplification of reference gene primers provided the estimated nucleated cell counts. Sequencing used immunoSEQ multiplex PCR; TCRdb keeps in-frame clones, though not all of them. D and trimming were read from the DNA, whereas the V and J calls and clone size are those reported in that table. The table shows tens of thousands of clones, with about 92% occurring only once. It was during active infection that Seattle patients were enrolled and then longitudinally followed.

Source material: peripheral blood. This sequence originates from a middle-aged man with COVID-19, enrolled during active disease. The chain combines TRBV6-5 with TRBJ2-5; TRBD2 might be the D (5 bases). The DNA for the CDR3 is TGTGCCAGCAGTCGCGGGCGGGTTCAAGAGACCCAGTACTTC. Residues: CASSRGRVQETQYF.